A single sample is the source of the 26 T cell receptor beta chains below, sequenced in a study of CD8+ T cells in alopecia areata. As for treatment: oral pan-JAK inhibitor, 5-10 mg twice daily. Isolated RNA was reverse transcribed into cDNA used as the sequencing template. Some clones are missing from TCRdb's copy, which holds only in-frame ones; the method was immunoSEQ multiplex PCR. The repertoire includes approximately 300,000 clones, 58% of them detected once, and less than 2% sits in the top ten. The source was CD4+ T cells sorted from blood, collected at week 24, from a patient treated with tofacitinib. The receptors derive from a human donor with alopecia areata.

The sample holds a few counts of this clone. V gene TRBV6-5 combines with J gene TRBJ2-1, with 8 bases that match TRBD1. V lost 7 bases to trimming and J lost 13 bases; unmatched junction nucleotides: 18. CDR1 and CDR2 (germline): MNHEY, SVGAGI. This CDR3 region has 15 residues. This CDR3 reads CASTRSPTGEEPQFF. CDR3 DNA sequence: TGTGCCAGCACCCGCTCTCCGACAGGGGAGGAGCCCCAGTTCTTC.

The chain recombines TRBV30 with TRBJ2-5; a possible D gene is TRBD2 (6 bases). The V gene's germline CDR1 is GTSNPN and CDR2 SVGIG (reference sequence). This CDR3 is 14 amino acids long. V gave up 2 bases and J gave up 4 bases, with 14 bases separating them. As DNA, the CDR3 is TGTGCCTGGAGTTCAACGGGACTGCGAGAGACCCAGTACTTC. This translates into CAWSSTGLRETQYF.

This clone was counted once. The chain combines TRBV10-3 with TRBJ1-1, with D perhaps TRBD1 (5 bases). The CDR3 extends over 13 amino acids. V lost 6 bases to trimming and J lost 2 bases, with 10 bases between them. CDR1 ENHRY and CDR2 SYGVKD come from the germline V gene. The CDR3 spells CAISDSLNTEAFF. CDR3 bases: TGTGCCATCAGCGACAGTCTTAACACTGAAGCTTTCTTT.

This clone was observed a handful of times. The rearrangement uses TRBV6-1 and TRBJ2-7; no reliable D call. Germline-derived CDR1 and CDR2 are MNHNS and SASEGT. This CDR3 is 15 amino acids long. With 8 bases removed from V and 2 bases from J, the gap between germline ends came to 19 bases. CDR3 residues: CASVRATEITYEQYF. CDR3 DNA sequence: TGTGCCAGCGTAAGGGCAACCGAAATAACCTACGAGCAGTACTTC.

This sequence joins TRBV30 and TRBJ1-1; D unclear. Germline V lookup: CDR1 GTSNPN, CDR2 SVGIG (reference sequence). This CDR3 is built from 12 residues. The V gene lost 3 bases and the J gene lost 1 base, with 6 bases spanning the gap. The CDR3 region is CAWSRQNTEAFF. CDR3 bases: TGTGCCTGGAGCAGACAGAACACTGAAGCTTTCTTT.

The V gene is TRBV4-3, the J gene TRBJ1-2; D is undetermined. CDR1 and CDR2 (germline): LGHNA, YSLEER. Trimming removed 4 bases at V and 4 bases at J, with 10 bases between. The CDR3 runs 13 residues. Here the CDR3 reads CASSPDGGYGYTF. In DNA, the CDR3 is TGCGCCAGCAGCCCGGATGGAGGCTATGGCTACACCTTC.

The chain uses TRBV30 and TRBJ1-2, with 7 bases fitting TRBD1. The CDR3 has 13 amino acids. Germline V gene data show CDR1 as GTSNPN and CDR2 as SVGIG (reference sequence). V gave up 3 bases and J gave up 6 bases; unmatched junction bases: 7. CDR3 nucleotides: TGTGCCTGGAGCTTAACAGGGGAACATGGCTACACCTTC. Protein sequence: CAWSLTGEHGYTF.

This clone appeared once. This chain connects TRBV30 to TRBJ1-6; possible D gene TRBD1, 6 bases. The length of the CDR3 is 14 residues. The germline gives CDR1 GTSNPN, CDR2 SVGIG (reference sequence). V gave up 4 bases and J gave up 7 bases, with 14 bases separating them. For the CDR3, the DNA is TGTGCCTGGAACAGTGGTAGGGGGAATTCACCCCTCCACTTT. It translates to CAWNSGRGNSPLHF.

CDR3: CATSRLLASGANVLTF. The CDR3 DNA sequence: TGTGCCACCAGCAGACTACTGGCCTCTGGGGCCAACGTCCTGACTTTC. The V call is TRBV15, the J call TRBJ2-6; D is ambiguous. The CDR3 length is 16 residues. Trimming pared 2 bases from V and 0 bases from J, leaving 8 bases between. Germline assignment: CDR1 LNHNV and CDR2 YYDKDF (reference sequence).

This clone showed up just once. The chain employs TRBV4-1 and TRBJ1-4; weak D call: TRBD1 (6 bases). Germline values: CDR1 MGHRA, CDR2 YSYEKL. V lost 5 bases, J lost 0 bases, and 22 bases lay in between. There are 19 residues in the CDR3. The CDR3 loop reads CASSGMGHFSGATNEKLFF. CDR3 bases: TGCGCCAGCAGCGGAATGGGACATTTTTCGGGAGCAACTAATGAAAAACTGTTTTTT.

V usage is TRBV30 and J usage is TRBJ2-7; no clear D. The CDR3 is 13 residues long. The germline V gene encodes CDR1 GTSNPN and CDR2 SVGIG (reference sequence). With 2 bases removed from V and 2 bases from J, the gap between germline ends came to 10 bases. The CDR3 here is CAWSRVEPYEQYF. For the CDR3, the DNA is TGTGCCTGGAGTCGGGTAGAACCCTACGAGCAGTACTTC.

Turning to this clone: Other DNA sequences in this sample translate to the same CDR3. The rearrangement uses TRBV5-1 and TRBJ2-2; D gene unclear. Deletions cut 0 bases from V and 0 bases from J, with 3 bases between. This CDR3 is 14 amino acids long. Germline assignment: CDR1 SGHRS and CDR2 YFSETQ. CDR3 in DNA: TGCGCCAGCAGCTTGGCCGCGAACACCGGGGAGCTGTTTTTT. Its protein product is CASSLAANTGELFF.

The chain has TRBV6-1 and TRBJ1-1, with a possible D match to TRBD1 (6 bases). Germline assignment: CDR1 MNHNS and CDR2 SASEGT. The CDR3 length is 15 residues. Trimming stripped 4 bases from V and 5 bases from J, with 17 bases between. CDR3 protein: CASSAYVDRRTEAFF. CDR3 DNA: TGTGCCAGCAGTGCTTACGTGGACAGACGGACTGAAGCTTTCTTT.

This clone was observed a handful of times. The chain recombines TRBV7-9 with TRBJ2-7, with 7 bases that match TRBD1. This CDR3 region has 16 residues. With 2 bases clipped from V and 4 bases from J, the junction kept 11 bases outside the gene matches. The V gene's germline CDR1 is SEHNR and CDR2 FQNEAQ (reference sequence). CDR3 sequence (DNA): TGTGCCAGCAGCTTAACCCCTGAGACAGGGCTGTACGAGCAGTACTTC. It translates to CASSLTPETGLYEQYF. Full variable domain (missing parts from reference TRBV7-9 and TRBJ2-7): DTGVSQNPRHKITKRGQNVTFRCDPISEHNRLYWYRQTLGQGPEFLTYFQNEAQLEKSRLLSDRFSAERPKGSFSTLEIQRTEQGDSAMYLCASSLTPETGLYEQYFGPGTRLTVT.

The chain links TRBV5-1 to TRBJ2-7; 11 bases are shared with TRBD1. The CDR3 is 15 residues long. CDR1 and CDR2 from the germline V gene are SGHRS and YFSETQ. Trimming removed 5 bases from V and 2 bases from J; junction bases left unmatched: 6. The CDR3 loop is CASRNPGQGAYEQYF. The DNA of the CDR3 is TGCGCCAGCAGAAACCCGGGACAGGGGGCCTACGAGCAGTACTTC.

A few counts support this clone. CDR3 residues: CASSEIGVWDEQFF. The CDR3 coding sequence is TGTGCCAGCAGTGAAATAGGGGTCTGGGATGAGCAGTTCTTC. The chain combines TRBV2 with TRBJ2-1, with TRBD1 as a possible D gene (5 bases). V was shortened by 2 bases and J by 8 bases, with 13 bases between the two germline ends. The CDR3 has 14 amino acids. Germline V CDR1 and CDR2: SNHLY, FYNNEI.

This clone was recorded a few times. The chain combines TRBV30 with TRBJ2-5; possibly TRBD2 for D (5 bases). CDR3 length equals 11 residues. Germline V gene lookup returns CDR1 GTSNPN and CDR2 SVGIG (reference sequence). V was cut by 4 bases and J by 4 bases, with 7 bases left in between. In DNA form, the CDR3 reads TGTGCCTGGACTAGCTCAGAGACCCAGTACTTC. This sequence encodes CAWTSSETQYF.

This chain joins TRBV30 and TRBJ1-1; tentative D call: TRBD1 (5 bases). The CDR3 runs to 13 residues. V was pared by 0 bases and J by 11 bases, with 16 bases between. In germline, CDR1 is GTSNPN, CDR2 SVGIG (reference sequence). CDR3 sequence: CAWSVGQGGYAFF. The CDR3 DNA sequence: TGTGCCTGGAGTGTCGGGCAGGGTGGGTACGCTTTCTTT.

This sequence joins TRBV5-1 and TRBJ2-6, with 8 bases that match TRBD1. The CDR3 sequence is 17 residues long. CDR1 and CDR2 from the germline V gene are SGHRS and YFSETQ. The trim removed 4 bases at V and 0 bases at J, leaving 6 bases unmatched. The CDR3 DNA sequence: TGCGCCAGCAGCCCGACAGGGGATCGCTCTGGGGCCAACGTCCTGACTTTC. The encoded protein is CASSPTGDRSGANVLTF.

This clone was picked up one time. The genes are TRBV23-1 and TRBJ1-1, with D perhaps TRBD1 (5 bases). TRBV23-1 is given ORF status, its function remaining uncertain. Between the trimmed V and J ends, which lost 1 base and 0 bases, there was a span of 9 bases. This CDR3 is built from 15 residues. The CDR3 DNA sequence: TGCGCCAGCAGTCAATTTATGGACATGAACACTGAAGCTTTCTTT. This encodes CASSQFMDMNTEAFF.

This clone has only a few counts. The chain is built from TRBV10-3 and TRBJ2-2; 10 bases are shared with TRBD2. V lost 10 bases and J lost 4; bases outside the gene matches: 9. Germline V CDR1 and CDR2: ENHRY, SYGVKD. This CDR3 region has 15 residues. CDR3 nucleotide sequence: TGTGCCACAACCACTAGCGGGGCCTTCACCGGGGAGCTGTTTTTT. Its translation is CATTTSGAFTGELFF.

The chain joins TRBV9 to TRBJ2-7; TRBD2 agrees at 8 bases. The CDR3 covers 16 residues. CDR1 and CDR2 from the germline V gene are SGDLS and YYNGEE. The ends lost 0 bases at V and 3 bases at J; junction bases unmatched: 8. For the CDR3, the DNA is TGTGCCAGCAGCGTAGGAGCGGGGGCCCCCTACTACGAGCAGTACTTC. Protein product: CASSVGAGAPYYEQYF. The variable domain in full, completed from reference TRBV9 and TRBJ2-7, reads DSGVTQTPKHLITATGQRVTLRCSPRSGDLSVYWYQQSLDQGLQFLIQYYNGEERAKGNILERFSAQQFPDLHSELNLSSLELGDSALYFCASSVGAGAPYYEQYFGPGTRLTVT.

A remark on this clone: The identical CDR3 is also encoded by other nucleotide sequences in the sample. The chain is built from TRBV7-2 and TRBJ2-5; D gene ambiguous. The CDR3 spans 14 residues. V lost 1 base, J lost 1 base, and 7 bases lay in between. Germline lookup yields CDR1 SGHTA and CDR2 FQGNSA. The CDR3 coding sequence is TGTGCCAGCAGCTTAGGACGGGCCCAAGAGACCCAGTACTTC. Its translation is CASSLGRAQETQYF.

The V call is TRBV6-5, the J call TRBJ2-1; D call uncertain. V lost 4 bases and J lost 10, with 14 bases in between. CDR1 is MNHEY, CDR2 SVGAGI, per germline. There are 13 residues in the CDR3. This CDR3 reads CASSSPGPREQFF. The CDR3 DNA sequence: TGTGCCAGCAGTTCCCCAGGACCCCGAGAGCAGTTCTTC.

This clone came up once. This CDR3 reads CASSPLQRGTYNEQFF. CDR3 nucleotides: TGCGCCAGCAGCCCCCTCCAGCGGGGGACCTACAATGAGCAGTTCTTC. V gene TRBV4-1 combines with J gene TRBJ2-1, with 8 bases matching TRBD2. The V gene's germline CDR1 is MGHRA and CDR2 YSYEKL. The CDR3 covers 16 residues. V shed 4 bases and J 2 bases; nucleotides not matched to a gene: 7.

The chain couples TRBV6-5 to TRBJ2-1, with D tentatively TRBD1 (5 bases). From germline, CDR1 is MNHEY and CDR2 SVGAGI. The CDR3 consists of 12 residues. V shed 2 bases and J shed 6 bases, with 5 bases lying between them. The CDR3 region has the DNA TGTGCCAGCAGTTACAGGGGCAATGAGCAGTTCTTC. Its translation: CASSYRGNEQFF.